The clone carrying this T cell receptor beta chain appeared a few times. What it binds is not known. V lost 1 base, J lost 6 bases, and 17 bases lay in between. The CDR3 is made up of 15 amino acids. Germline V gene lookup returns CDR1 SGHRS and CDR2 YFSETQ. The data were taken from a study of T-cell memory formation after mild COVID-19. UMIs and sample barcodes were carried by the TCR alpha and TCR beta cDNA libraries that 5'RACE produced using constant-segment primers. TCRdb re-called the 5' RACE reads through MiXCR, storing one row per CDR3 protein. This sample carries roughly 600,000 distinct CDR3 sequences, 18% of them seen once, and the ten largest clones take around 12%. Study-wide findings and caveats: Clones that shrank (day 15 to 85) were balanced CD4/CD8, whereas later expanders leaned CD4+. Pre-infection memory carried some responding clones, suggesting that cross-reactive memory joined.

This receptor was identified in an adult woman who had mild COVID-19 (a few samples of this study predate the infection). Cell type and time point are not known. This chain joins TRBV5-1 and TRBJ2-7, with D possibly matching TRBD1 (6 bases). The sequencing sample was made of PBMCs or a T cell subset sorted from them (not recorded which). In DNA, the CDR3 is TGCGCCAGCAGCTTGCCACAGGGTGCAGCCGGCGAGCAGTACTTC. It translates to CASSLPQGAAGEQYF.